This T cell receptor (beta chain) appears in the sequencing data of a study of blood T cell repertoires in COVID-19. Whole-study context: Samples taken during acute and convalescent COVID-19 were collected in the United States, Italy and Spain. T cells, B-cell-depleted T cells, or PBMCs supplied cDNA or gDNA.

Original processing notes: Amplification of reference gene primers was used by the study to estimate nucleated cell counts. Using immunoSEQ multiplex PCR, the repertoire was profiled, and TCRdb retains in-frame clones only, with some absent. Clonal size and the V and J genes are those of that table, whereas D and trimming came from the DNA. This table holds some 140,000 clones, approximately 85% found once. Germline V lookup: CDR1 SGHVS, CDR2 FQNEAQ. The ends lost 4 bases at V and 7 bases at J; junction bases unmatched: 10. The CDR3 has 15 residues. This receptor was identified in a human donor in a cohort sampled during active COVID-19. Sequences were obtained from peripheral blood. The V and J genes are TRBV7-8 and TRBJ2-1; 7 nucleotides align to TRBD1. The CDR3 reads CASSSRQGLWNEQFF. DNA of the CDR3: TGTGCCAGCAGCTCGAGACAGGGTTTATGGAATGAGCAGTTCTTC.